Listed here is a single T cell receptor (beta chain). Its antigen remains unknown. When replicate PCRs were run on sorted subsets, they used 200 to 250 ng DNA, tens of thousands of T cell genomes. Assay: immunoSEQ multiplex PCR; the TCRdb copy retains only in-frame clones and omits some. The sample includes some 1.4 million clones, roughly 96% of them seen just once. This record comes from a study of shared clonotypes between healthy human individuals. The germline V and J ends were trimmed by 6 bases and 0 bases, with 6 bases remaining between them. CDR3 size: 13 residues. Germline assignment: CDR1 LNHDA and CDR2 SQIVND (reference sequence). Regarding the study as a whole: Among non-shared clonotypes, generation probabilities were lower than among those shared by all four donors.

This TCR was sampled from a man aged 25-40 years in good health. The J gene is TRBJ2-1, the V gene TRBV19; D might be TRBD2 (6 bases). Source material: naive CD4+ T cells sorted from blood. The sample's subset: CD45RA+ positively selected. DNA of the CDR3: TGTGCCAGTAGGCGGGACTCCTACAATGAGCAGTTCTTC. This translates into CASRRDSYNEQFF. Using reference TRBV19 and TRBJ2-1 for the parts outside the CDR3, the full variable domain is DGGITQSPKYLFRKEGQNVTLSCEQNLNHDAMYWYRQDPGQGLRLIYYSQIVNDFQKGDIAEGYSVSREKKESFPLTVTSAQKNPTAFYLCASRRDSYNEQFFGPGTRLTVL.